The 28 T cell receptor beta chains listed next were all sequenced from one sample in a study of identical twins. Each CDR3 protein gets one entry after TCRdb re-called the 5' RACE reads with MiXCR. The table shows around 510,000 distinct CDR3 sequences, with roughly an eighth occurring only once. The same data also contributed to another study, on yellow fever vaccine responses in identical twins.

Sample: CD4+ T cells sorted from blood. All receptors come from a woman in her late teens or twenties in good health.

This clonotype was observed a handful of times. The CDR3 coding sequence is TGTGCCACCAGCAGCCTATCCGCGGGGGGCACAGATACGCAGTATTTT. Translated, it gives CATSSLSAGGTDTQYF. This chain joins TRBV15 and TRBJ2-3, with 7 bases matching TRBD2. There are 16 residues in the CDR3. V was pared by 3 bases and J by 1 base, with 7 bases of the junction left unmatched. Germline values: CDR1 LNHNV, CDR2 YYDKDF (reference sequence).

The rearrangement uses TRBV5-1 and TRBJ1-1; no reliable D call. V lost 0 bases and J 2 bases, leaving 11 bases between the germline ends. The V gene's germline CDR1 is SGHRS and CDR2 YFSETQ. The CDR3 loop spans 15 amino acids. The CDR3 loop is CASSLGAGLNTEAFF. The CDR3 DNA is TGCGCCAGCAGCTTGGGGGCAGGCTTAAACACTGAAGCTTTCTTT.

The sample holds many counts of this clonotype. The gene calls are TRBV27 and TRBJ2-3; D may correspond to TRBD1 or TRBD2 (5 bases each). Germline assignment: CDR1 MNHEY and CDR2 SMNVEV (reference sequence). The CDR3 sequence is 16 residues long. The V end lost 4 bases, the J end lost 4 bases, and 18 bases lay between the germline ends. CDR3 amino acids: CASSYRDPRVADTQYF. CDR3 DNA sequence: TGTGCCAGCAGTTACCGGGACCCGCGGGTTGCAGATACGCAGTATTTT.

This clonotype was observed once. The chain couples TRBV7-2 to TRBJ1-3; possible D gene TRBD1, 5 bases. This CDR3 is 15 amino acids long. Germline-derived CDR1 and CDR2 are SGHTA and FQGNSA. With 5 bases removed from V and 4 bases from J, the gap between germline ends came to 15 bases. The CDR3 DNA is TGTGCCAGCAGCCCCCCCCCAGGGACCGGAAACACCATATATTTT. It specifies CASSPPPGTGNTIYF.

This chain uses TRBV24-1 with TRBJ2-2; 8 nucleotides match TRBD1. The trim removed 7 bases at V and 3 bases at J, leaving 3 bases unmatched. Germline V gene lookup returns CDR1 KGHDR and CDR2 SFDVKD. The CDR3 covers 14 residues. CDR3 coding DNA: TGTGCCACCAGAGGGACAGGAGACACCGGGGAGCTGTTTTTT. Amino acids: CATRGTGDTGELFF.

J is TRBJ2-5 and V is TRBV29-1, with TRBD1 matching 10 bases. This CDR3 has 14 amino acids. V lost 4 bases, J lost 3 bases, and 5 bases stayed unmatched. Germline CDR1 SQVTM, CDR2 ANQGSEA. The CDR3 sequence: CSVVRDRGKETQYF. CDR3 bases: TGCAGCGTTGTCCGGGACAGGGGAAAAGAGACCCAGTACTTC. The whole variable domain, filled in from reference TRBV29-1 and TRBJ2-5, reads SAVISQKPSRDICQRGTSLTIQCQVDSQVTMMFWYRQQPGQSLTLIATANQGSEATYESGFVIDKFPISRPNLTFSTLTVSNMSPEDSSIYLCSVVRDRGKETQYFGPGTRLLVL.

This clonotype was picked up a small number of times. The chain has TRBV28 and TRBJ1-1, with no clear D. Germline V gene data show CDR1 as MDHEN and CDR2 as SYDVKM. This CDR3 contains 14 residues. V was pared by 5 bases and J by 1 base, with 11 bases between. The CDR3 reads CASSPPTRNTEAFF. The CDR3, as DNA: TGTGCCAGCAGTCCCCCAACCCGGAACACTGAAGCTTTCTTT.

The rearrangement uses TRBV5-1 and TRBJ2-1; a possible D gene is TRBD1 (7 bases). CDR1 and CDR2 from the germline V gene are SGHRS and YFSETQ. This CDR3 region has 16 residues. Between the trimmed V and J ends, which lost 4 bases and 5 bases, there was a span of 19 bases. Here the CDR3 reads CASSLWTGLMDNEQFF. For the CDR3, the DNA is TGCGCCAGCAGCCTGTGGACAGGACTAATGGACAATGAGCAGTTCTTC.

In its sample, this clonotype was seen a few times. The CDR3 nucleotides are TGTGCCAGCAGCTGGTATTCTGGGAACACCGGGGAGCTGTTTTTT. As protein: CASSWYSGNTGELFF. This rearrangement joins TRBV5-6 to TRBJ2-2; D is unclear. Trimming took 3 bases from V and 1 from J, leaving 10 bases between them. Germline CDR1 and CDR2: SGHDT and YYEEEE. The length of the CDR3 is 15 residues.

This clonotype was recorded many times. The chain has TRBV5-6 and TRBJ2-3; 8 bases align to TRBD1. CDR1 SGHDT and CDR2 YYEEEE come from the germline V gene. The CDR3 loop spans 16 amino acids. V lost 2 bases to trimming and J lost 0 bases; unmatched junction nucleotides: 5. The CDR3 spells CASSFPTGGSTDTQYF. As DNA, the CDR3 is TGTGCCAGCAGCTTCCCTACAGGGGGAAGCACAGATACGCAGTATTTT.

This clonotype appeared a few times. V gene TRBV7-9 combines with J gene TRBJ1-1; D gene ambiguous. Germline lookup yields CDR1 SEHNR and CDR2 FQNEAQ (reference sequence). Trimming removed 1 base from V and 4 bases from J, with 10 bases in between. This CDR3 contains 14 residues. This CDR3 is CASSLDGEGTEAFF. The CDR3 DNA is TGTGCCAGCAGCTTAGACGGGGAGGGCACTGAAGCTTTCTTT.

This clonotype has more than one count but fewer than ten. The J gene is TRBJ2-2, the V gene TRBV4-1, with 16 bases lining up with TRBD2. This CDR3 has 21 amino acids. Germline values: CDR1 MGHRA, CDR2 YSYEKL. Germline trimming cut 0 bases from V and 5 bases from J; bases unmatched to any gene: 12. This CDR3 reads CASSQEGPGLAGGLATGELFF. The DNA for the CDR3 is TGCGCCAGCAGCCAAGAAGGGCCGGGACTAGCGGGAGGGCTTGCGACCGGGGAGCTGTTTTTT.

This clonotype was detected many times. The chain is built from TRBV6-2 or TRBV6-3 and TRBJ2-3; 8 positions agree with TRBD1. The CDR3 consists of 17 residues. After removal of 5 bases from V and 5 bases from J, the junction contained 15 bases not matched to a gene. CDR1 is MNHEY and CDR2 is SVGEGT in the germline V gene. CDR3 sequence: CASSQTGQVISGDTQYF. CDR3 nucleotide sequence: TGTGCCAGCAGTCAAACGGGACAGGTCATCTCGGGAGATACGCAGTATTTT.

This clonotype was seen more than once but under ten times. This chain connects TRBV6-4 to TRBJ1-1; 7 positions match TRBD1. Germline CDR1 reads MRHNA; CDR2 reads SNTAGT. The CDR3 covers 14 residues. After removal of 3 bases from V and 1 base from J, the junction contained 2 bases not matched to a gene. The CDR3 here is CASSERTGNTEAFF. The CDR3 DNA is TGTGCCAGCAGTGAGCGGACAGGGAACACTGAAGCTTTCTTT.

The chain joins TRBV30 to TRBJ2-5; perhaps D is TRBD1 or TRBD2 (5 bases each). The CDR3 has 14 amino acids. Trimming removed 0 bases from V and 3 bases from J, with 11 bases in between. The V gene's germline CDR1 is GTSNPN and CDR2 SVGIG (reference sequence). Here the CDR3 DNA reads TGTGCCTGGAGTGTAGGGGCACTAGAAGAGACCCAGTACTTC. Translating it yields CAWSVGALEETQYF.

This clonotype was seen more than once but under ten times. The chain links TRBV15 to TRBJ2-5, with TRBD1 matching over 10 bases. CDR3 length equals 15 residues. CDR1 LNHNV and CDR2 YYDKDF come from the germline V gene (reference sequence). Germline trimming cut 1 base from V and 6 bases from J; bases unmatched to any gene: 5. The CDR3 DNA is TGTGCCACCAGCAGAGCGACAGGGGGCGTGAAGACCCAGTACTTC. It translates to CATSRATGGVKTQYF.

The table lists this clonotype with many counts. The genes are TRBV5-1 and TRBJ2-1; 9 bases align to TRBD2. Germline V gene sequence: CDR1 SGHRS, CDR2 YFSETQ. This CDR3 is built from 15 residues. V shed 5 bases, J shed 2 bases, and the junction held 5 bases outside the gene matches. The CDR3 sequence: CASRREGGTYNEQFF. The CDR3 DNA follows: TGCGCCAGCAGGCGGGAGGGCGGAACCTACAATGAGCAGTTCTTC.

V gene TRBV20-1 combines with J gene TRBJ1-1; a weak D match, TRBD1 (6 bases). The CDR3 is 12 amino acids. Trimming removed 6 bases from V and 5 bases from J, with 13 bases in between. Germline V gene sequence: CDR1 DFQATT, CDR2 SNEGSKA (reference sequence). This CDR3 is CSAKQGGTEAFF. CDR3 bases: TGCAGTGCGAAACAGGGAGGGACTGAAGCTTTCTTT.

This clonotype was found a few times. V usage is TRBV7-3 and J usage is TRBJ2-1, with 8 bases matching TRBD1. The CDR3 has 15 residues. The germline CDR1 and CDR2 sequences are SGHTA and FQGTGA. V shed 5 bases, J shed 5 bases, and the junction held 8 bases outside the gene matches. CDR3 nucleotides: TGTGCCAGCAGCCCCCAAGGGACAGGCCACAATGAGCAGTTCTTC. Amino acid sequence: CASSPQGTGHNEQFF. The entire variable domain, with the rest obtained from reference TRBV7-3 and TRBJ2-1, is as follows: GAGVSQTPSNKVTEKGKYVELRCDPISGHTALYWYRQSLGQGPEFLIYFQGTGAADDSGLPNDRFFAVRPEGSVSTLKIQRTERGDSAVYLCASSPQGTGHNEQFFGPGTRLTVL.

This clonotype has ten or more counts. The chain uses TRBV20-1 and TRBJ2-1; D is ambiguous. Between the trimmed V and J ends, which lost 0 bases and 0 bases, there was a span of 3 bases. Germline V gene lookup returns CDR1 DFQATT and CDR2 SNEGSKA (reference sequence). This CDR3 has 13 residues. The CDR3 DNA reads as TGCAGTGCTAGAGAGAGCTCCTACAATGAGCAGTTCTTC. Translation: CSARESSYNEQFF.

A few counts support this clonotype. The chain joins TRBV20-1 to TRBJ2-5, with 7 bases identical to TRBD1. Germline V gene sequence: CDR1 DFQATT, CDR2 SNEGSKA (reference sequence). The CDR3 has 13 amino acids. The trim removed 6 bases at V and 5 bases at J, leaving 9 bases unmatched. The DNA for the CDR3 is TGCAGTGCCCCCAAGACAGGGCTGGAGACCCAGTACTTC. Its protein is CSAPKTGLETQYF.

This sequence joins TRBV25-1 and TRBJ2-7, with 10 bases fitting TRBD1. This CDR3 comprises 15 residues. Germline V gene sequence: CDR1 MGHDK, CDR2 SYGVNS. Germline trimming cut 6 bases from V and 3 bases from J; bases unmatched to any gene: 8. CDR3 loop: CASRKTGGGIYEQYF. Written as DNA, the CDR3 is TGTGCCAGCAGGAAGACAGGGGGCGGCATCTACGAGCAGTACTTC.

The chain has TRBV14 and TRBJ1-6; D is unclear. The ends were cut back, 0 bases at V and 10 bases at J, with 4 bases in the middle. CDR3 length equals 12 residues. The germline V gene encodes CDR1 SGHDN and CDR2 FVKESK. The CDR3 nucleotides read TGTGCCAGCAGCCAAGATTTCTCACCCCTCCACTTT. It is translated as CASSQDFSPLHF. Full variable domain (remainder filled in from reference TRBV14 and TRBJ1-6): EAGVTQFPSHSVIEKGQTVTLRCDPISGHDNLYWYRRVMGKEIKFLLHFVKESKQDESGMPNNRFLAERTGGTYSTLKVQPAELEDSGVYFCASSQDFSPLHFGNGTRLTVT.

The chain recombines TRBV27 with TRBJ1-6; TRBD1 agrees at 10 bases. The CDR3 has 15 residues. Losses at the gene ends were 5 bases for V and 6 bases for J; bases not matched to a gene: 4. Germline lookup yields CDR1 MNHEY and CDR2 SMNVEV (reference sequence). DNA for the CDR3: TGTGCCAGCAGTGGACGACAGGGGGCTAATTCACCCCTCCACTTT. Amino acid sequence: CASSGRQGANSPLHF.

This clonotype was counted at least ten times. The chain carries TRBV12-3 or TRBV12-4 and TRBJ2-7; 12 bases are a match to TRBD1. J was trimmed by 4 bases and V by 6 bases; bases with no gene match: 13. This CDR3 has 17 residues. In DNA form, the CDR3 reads TGTGCCAGCAGCCCCGGGTATGGGACAGGGGGCAAATACGAGCAGTACTTC. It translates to CASSPGYGTGGKYEQYF.

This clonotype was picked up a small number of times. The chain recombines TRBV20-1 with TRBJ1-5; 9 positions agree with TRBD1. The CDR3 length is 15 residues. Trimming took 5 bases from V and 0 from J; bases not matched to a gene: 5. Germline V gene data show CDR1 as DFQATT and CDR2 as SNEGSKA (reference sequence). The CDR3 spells CSALQGAASNQPQHF. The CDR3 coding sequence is TGCAGTGCTTTACAGGGGGCAGCTAGCAATCAGCCCCAGCATTTT.

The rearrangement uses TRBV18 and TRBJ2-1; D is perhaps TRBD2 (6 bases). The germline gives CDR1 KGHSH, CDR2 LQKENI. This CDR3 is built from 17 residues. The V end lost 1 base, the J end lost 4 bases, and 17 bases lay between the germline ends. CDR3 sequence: CASSPRAPGLEYNEQFF. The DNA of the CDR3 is TGTGCCAGCTCACCACGCGCACCGGGACTCGAATACAATGAGCAGTTCTTC.

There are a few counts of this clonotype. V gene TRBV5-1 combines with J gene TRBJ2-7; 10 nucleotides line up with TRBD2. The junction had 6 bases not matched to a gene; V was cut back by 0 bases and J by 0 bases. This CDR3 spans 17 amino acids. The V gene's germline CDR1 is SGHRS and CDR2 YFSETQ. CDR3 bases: TGCGCCAGCAGCTTGGATCTAGCGGGGGTAACCTCCTACGAGCAGTACTTC. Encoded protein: CASSLDLAGVTSYEQYF. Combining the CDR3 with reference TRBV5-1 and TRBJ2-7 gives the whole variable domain KAGVTQTPRYLIKTRGQQVTLSCSPISGHRSVSWYQQTPGQGLQFLFEYFSETQRNKGNFPGRFSGRQFSNSRSEMNVSTLELGDSALYLCASSLDLAGVTSYEQYFGPGTRLTVT.